This TCR beta chain was recovered during a study of metastatic and nonmetastatic thyroid tumors. TCRdb re-analyzed the PCR reads using MiXCR. The sample shows 45,000 or so clones, 15% to 20% of them seen only once. Patients were all untreated before their thyroid surgery. This clone came up many times. This same CDR3 is encoded by further DNA sequences in the sample. The receptor was isolated from a female donor with papillary thyroid cancer or a benign thyroid nodule (not recorded which). Some clones in this sample may be carry-over from other donors' samples. Sequenced material: blood.

The CDR3 protein is CASSLSFGYEQYF. Written as DNA, the CDR3 is TGTGCCAGCAGCTTATCATTTGGCTACGAGCAGTACTTC. The chain recombines TRBV5-5 with TRBJ2-7; D uncertain. The ends were cut back, 2 bases at V and 3 bases at J, with 9 bases in the middle. Germline CDR1 is SGHKS and CDR2 is YYEKEE (reference sequence). This CDR3 comprises 13 residues.